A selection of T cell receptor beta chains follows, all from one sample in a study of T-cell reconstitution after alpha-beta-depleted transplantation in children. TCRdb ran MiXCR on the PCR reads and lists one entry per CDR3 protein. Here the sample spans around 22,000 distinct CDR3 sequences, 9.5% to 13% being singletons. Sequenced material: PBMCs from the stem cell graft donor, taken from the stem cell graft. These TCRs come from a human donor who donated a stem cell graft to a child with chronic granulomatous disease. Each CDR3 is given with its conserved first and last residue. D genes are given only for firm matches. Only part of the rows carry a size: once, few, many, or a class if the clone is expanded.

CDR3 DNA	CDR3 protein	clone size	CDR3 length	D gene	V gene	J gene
TGTGCCAGCAGCACCCCAGGAGCCCGTACCAACACAGATACGCAGTATTTT	CASSTPGARTNTDTQYF	many	17	NA	TRBV7-8	TRBJ2-3
TGTGCCAGCAGCCAGACCTACGAGCAGTACTTC	CASSQTYEQYF	medium-sized	11	NA	TRBV6-2/TRBV6-3	TRBJ2-7
TGTGCCATCAGTGACGACCGACAGGGAGTAAGGCAAGAGACCCAGTACTTC	CAISDDRQGVRQETQYF	many	17	TRBD1	TRBV10-3	TRBJ2-5
TGTGCCAGCAGCCAAGAAGGACAGGGGAGGCCTGAAGCTTTCTTT	CASSQEGQGRPEAFF	few	15	TRBD1	TRBV3-1	TRBJ1-1
TGTGCCAGCAGTGAAGCGAGGACCTACGAGCAGTACTTC	CASSEARTYEQYF	many	13	NA	TRBV2	TRBJ2-7
TGTGCCTGGAGTGCGGACCCTGCGGGTTGGCACGAGCAGTACTTC	CAWSADPAGWHEQYF	many	15	NA	TRBV30	TRBJ2-7
TGTGCCAGCAGCTCAACCGGGACAGGGGCGCCCTTCAAAAACGGTCATGGCTACACCTTC	CASSSTGTGAPFKNGHGYTF	many	20	TRBD1	TRBV7-9	TRBJ1-2
TGTGCCAGCGCCGGGGACAGGGGCCGCTACAATGAGCAGTTCTTC	CASAGDRGRYNEQFF	many	15	TRBD1	TRBV25-1	TRBJ2-1
TGTGCCAGCAGCTTCGATCGTGAGCAGTTCTTC	CASSFDREQFF	few	11	NA	TRBV5-6	TRBJ2-1
TGTGCCAGCAGTTTAGGTTGGACAGGGGGCTACGAGCAGTACTTC	CASSLGWTGGYEQYF	large	15	TRBD1	TRBV27	TRBJ2-7
TGTGCCAGCAGTTCCGCGACAGGGATGAATGAAAAACTGTTTTTT	CASSSATGMNEKLFF	many	15	TRBD1	TRBV6-5	TRBJ1-4
TGCGCCAGCAGCTCCCAGGTAACGGTCAACACTGAAGCTTTCTTT	CASSSQVTVNTEAFF	few	15	NA	TRBV4-1	TRBJ1-1
TGTGCCAGCAGTGCCCGGGACAGGGTGTATCGCAATCAGCCCCAGCATTTT	CASSARDRVYRNQPQHF	many	17	TRBD1	TRBV2	TRBJ1-5
TGCGCCGCTGGCCGGGGTAGCGGGAGAGCTGAGCAGTTCTTC	CAAGRGSGRAEQFF	many	14	TRBD2	TRBV4-1	TRBJ2-1
TGTGCCAGCAGTTTCGCCATAACAGATACGCAGTATTTT	CASSFAITDTQYF	many	13	NA	TRBV12-3/TRBV12-4	TRBJ2-3
TGTGCCAGCAGTCCCCAGGGGGACCAAGAGACCCAGTACTTC	CASSPQGDQETQYF	many	14	TRBD1	TRBV12-3/TRBV12-4	TRBJ2-5
TGTGCCAGCAGCTCCGGGACACCAAACACCGGGGAGCTGTTTTTT	CASSSGTPNTGELFF	many	15	NA	TRBV7-2	TRBJ2-2
TGCGCCAGCAGCTTAGACGCTAACTATGGCTACACCTTC	CASSLDANYGYTF	many	13	NA	TRBV5-1	TRBJ1-2
TGTGCCAGCAGCCCTTCGGCTAGCGGGAGTTCTGATACGCAGTATTTT	CASSPSASGSSDTQYF	NA	16	TRBD2	TRBV7-9	TRBJ2-3
TGTGCCAGCAGTGAATTTGGGACAGGGACACAAGAGACCCAGTACTTC	CASSEFGTGTQETQYF	many	16	TRBD1	TRBV25-1	TRBJ2-5
TGTGCCATCGGACAGGGGAGCTCTGGGGCCAACGTCCTGACTTTC	CAIGQGSSGANVLTF	many	15	TRBD1	TRBV7-8	TRBJ2-6
TGTGCCACCAGCAGAGGTTCGAGCTCCTACGAGCAGTACTTC	CATSRGSSSYEQYF	many	14	NA	TRBV15	TRBJ2-7
TGTGCCAGCAGTCGCGCGAGATGGCGGGGGGAAAAAGAGACCCAGTACTTC	CASSRARWRGEKETQYF	NA	17	TRBD2	TRBV12-3/TRBV12-4	TRBJ2-5
TGTGCCAGCAGTTACGGGCAGAACTATGGCTACACCTTC	CASSYGQNYGYTF	many	13	NA	TRBV6-5	TRBJ1-2
TGCGCCAGCAGCGAAAGGACGTACACCGGGGAGCTGTTTTTT	CASSERTYTGELFF	many	14	NA	TRBV5-1	TRBJ2-2
TGCAGTGCTAGATCACCTCCCCATCTAGCGGGAGGCCGAGATACGCAGTATTTT	CSARSPPHLAGGRDTQYF	many	18	TRBD2	TRBV20-1	TRBJ2-3
TGCGCCAGCAGCCTAGTTCAGGGATCCGGGGAGCTGTTTTTT	CASSLVQGSGELFF	NA	14	NA	TRBV4-3	TRBJ2-2
TGTGCCAGCAGCCAAGGCAGGGGACCAGGGGCCAACGTCCTGACTTTC	CASSQGRGPGANVLTF	many	16	NA	TRBV4-2	TRBJ2-6
TGTGCCACCAGTGAACCCCTAGGAGATACGCAGTATTTT	CATSEPLGDTQYF	many	13	NA	TRBV24-1	TRBJ2-3
TGCGCCAGCAGCCTGGGGACAGGGGCTGAAAAACTGTTTTTT	CASSLGTGAEKLFF	NA	14	TRBD1	TRBV5-1	TRBJ1-4
TGTGCCAGCAGCTTAGCCGGGGGCGCCATTTCCGGGGAGCTGTTTTTT	CASSLAGGAISGELFF	many	16	NA	TRBV7-8	TRBJ2-2
TGTGCCAGCAGCGCGGGACTAGCTTTCGGTGAGCAGTTCTTC	CASSAGLAFGEQFF	many	14	TRBD2	TRBV11-2	TRBJ2-1
TGTGCCAGCAGTGGGGGACAGCTCTACGAGCAGTACTTC	CASSGGQLYEQYF	many	13	TRBD1	TRBV2	TRBJ2-7
TGTGCCAGCAGTTCCGGGGCAGTTGCGCCCGGGGAGCTGTTTTTT	CASSSGAVAPGELFF	large	15	NA	TRBV2	TRBJ2-2
TGCAGCGTTGGGGCAGGGGCTAGCACAGATACGCAGTATTTT	CSVGAGASTDTQYF	many	14	NA	TRBV29-1	TRBJ2-3
TGTGCCAGCAGCGTGAGCAGGTCGACCTACGAGCAGTACTTC	CASSVSRSTYEQYF	many	14	NA	TRBV9	TRBJ2-7
TGTGCCAGCAGCCTGGGGGACACCGGGGAGCTGTTTTTT	CASSLGDTGELFF	many	13	NA	TRBV7-8	TRBJ2-2
TGTGCCAGCAGCTTGGGCGGGGTGGAGGCAGGGCAGTACTTC	CASSLGGVEAGQYF	many	14	NA	TRBV5-5	TRBJ2-7
TGTGCCAGCAGCTTACGACAGGGAAGGGGTCAGCCCCAGCATTTT	CASSLRQGRGQPQHF	NA	15	TRBD1	TRBV7-6	TRBJ1-5
TGTGCCAGCAGTTTATTTTTTTCCCGGGTTAAGCACACCGGGGAGCTGTTTTTT	CASSLFFSRVKHTGELFF	many	18	NA	TRBV28	TRBJ2-2
TGTGCCAGCACCCAAGTCCTGGGACTAGCGGAAAAAGAATCGGAGACCCAGTACTTC	CASTQVLGLAEKESETQYF	NA	19	TRBD2	TRBV3-1	TRBJ2-5
TGTGCCAGCAGTTTATCCAGGCGCGGCGAGCAGTACTTC	CASSLSRRGEQYF	many	13	NA	TRBV28	TRBJ2-7